This T cell receptor (beta chain) came from a study of cytomegalovirus exposure and HLA in healthy donors. Notes on the study in general: CMV serostatus was the only immune exposure information that was available. Reported performance of the classifier showed diagnosis of cytomegalovirus status with high specificity and sensitivity. One variant, a missense change in DCLRE1C, was linked in a later analysis to TCR beta V- and J-gene trimming.

Comments on this clone: Its target is unknown.

The PCR employed 60 Vbeta primers together with 13 Jbeta primers. The assay was immunoSEQ multiplex PCR, and TCRdb's table has in-frame clones only and misses some. The sample shows about 150,000 clones, just under 70% of them seen only once. The receptor comes from a man aged 60 to 69 in good health and CMV-seronegative. The sample taken for sequencing was PBMCs.

The CDR3 loop is CASSSRTSGRGANEQFF. CDR3 in DNA: TGCGCCAGCAGTTCTCGGACTAGCGGGAGGGGAGCCAATGAGCAGTTCTTC. The V call is TRBV10-2, the J call TRBJ2-1, with 15 bases aligning to TRBD2. CDR1 is WSHSY and CDR2 is SAAADI in the germline V gene. The V gene end was trimmed by 5 bases and the J gene end by 6 bases; junction bases not matched to a gene: 8. The CDR3 length is 17 residues.